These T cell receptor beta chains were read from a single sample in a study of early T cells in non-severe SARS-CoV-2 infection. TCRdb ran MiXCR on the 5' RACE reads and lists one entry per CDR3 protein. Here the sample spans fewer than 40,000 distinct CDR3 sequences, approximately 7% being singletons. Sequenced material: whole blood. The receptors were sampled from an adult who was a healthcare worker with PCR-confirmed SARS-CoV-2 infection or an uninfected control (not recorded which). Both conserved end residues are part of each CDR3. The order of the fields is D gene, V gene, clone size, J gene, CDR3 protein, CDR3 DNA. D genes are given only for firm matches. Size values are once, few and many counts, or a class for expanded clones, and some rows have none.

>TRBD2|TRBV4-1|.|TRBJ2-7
CASSQARGLQLRSEQYF
TGCGCCAGCAGCCAAGCCCGGGGACTACAATTACGAAGCGAGCAGTACTTC
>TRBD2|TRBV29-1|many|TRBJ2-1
CSVVISSGRVSYNEQFF
TGCAGCGTTGTTATCTCTAGCGGGAGGGTCTCCTACAATGAGCAGTTCTTC
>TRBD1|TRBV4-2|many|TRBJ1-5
CASSHPGGLDQPQHF
TGTGCCAGCAGCCACCCAGGGGGCTTAGATCAGCCCCAGCATTTT
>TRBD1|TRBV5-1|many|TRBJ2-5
CASSLAIGGLQETQYF
TGCGCCAGCAGCTTGGCGATAGGGGGCCTCCAAGAGACCCAGTACTTC
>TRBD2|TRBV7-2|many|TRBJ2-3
CASSPGASGRTDTQYF
TGTGCCAGCAGCCCCGGCGCTAGCGGGAGGACCGATACGCAGTATTTT
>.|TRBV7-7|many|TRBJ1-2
CAAGDLLYGYTF
TGTGCCGCCGGGGACCTCCTATATGGCTACACCTTC
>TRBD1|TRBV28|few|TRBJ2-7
CASSTTGDEQYF
TGTGCCAGCAGTACCACAGGGGACGAGCAGTACTTC
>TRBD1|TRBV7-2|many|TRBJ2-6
CASSDRDSGANVLTF
TGTGCCAGCAGCGACAGGGACTCTGGGGCCAACGTCCTGACTTTC
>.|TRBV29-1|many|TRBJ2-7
CSVEGIGEAEPYEQYF
TGCAGCGTTGAAGGGATTGGAGAAGCGGAGCCGTACGAGCAGTACTTC
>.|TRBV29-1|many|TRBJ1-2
CSVHLRDTEKSNYGYTF
TGCAGCGTCCACCTCCGGGACACTGAAAAATCTAACTATGGCTACACCTTC
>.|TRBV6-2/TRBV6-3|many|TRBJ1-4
CASTRTVGQGGEKLFF
TGTGCCAGCACTCGCACGGTAGGGCAGGGAGGCGAAAAACTGTTTTTT
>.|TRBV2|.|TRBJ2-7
CASRKKGGYRGYSYEQYF
TGTGCCAGCAGAAAAAAGGGGGGTTATCGGGGTTACTCCTACGAGCAGTACTTC
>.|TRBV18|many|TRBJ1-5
CASSRGSSNQPQHF
TGTGCCAGCTCACGAGGGAGTAGCAATCAGCCCCAGCATTTT
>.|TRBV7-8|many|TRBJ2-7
CASSILPDAEQYF
TGTGCCAGCAGCATCCTCCCGGACGCAGAGCAGTACTTC
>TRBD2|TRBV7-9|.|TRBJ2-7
CASATTTAGGSYEQYF
TGTGCCAGCGCGACGACAACAGCGGGAGGGTCCTACGAGCAGTACTTC
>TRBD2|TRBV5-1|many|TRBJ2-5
CASSFDRGLAGEETQYF
TGCGCCAGCAGCTTCGACAGGGGACTAGCGGGAGAAGAGACCCAGTACTTC
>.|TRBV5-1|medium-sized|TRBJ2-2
CASTLSPGEIGELFF
TGCGCCAGCACCCTTTCTCCGGGGGAGATCGGGGAGCTGTTTTTT
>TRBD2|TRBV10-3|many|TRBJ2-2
CAIRSSGKDTGELFF
TGTGCCATCAGGTCTAGCGGGAAGGACACCGGGGAGCTGTTTTTT
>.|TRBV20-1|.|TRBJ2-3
CSAQGIGPRQSTDTQYF
TGCAGTGCTCAGGGAATCGGGCCCAGACAAAGCACAGATACGCAGTATTTT
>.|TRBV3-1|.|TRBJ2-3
CASSQTFTDTQYF
TGTGCCAGCAGCCAAACGTTCACAGATACGCAGTATTTT
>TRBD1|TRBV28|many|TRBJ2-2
CASSRNRGTGELFF
TGTGCCAGCAGCCGAAACAGGGGTACCGGGGAGCTGTTTTTT
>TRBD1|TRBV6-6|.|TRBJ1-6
CASSRPDRDNSPLHF
TGTGCCAGCAGCCGCCCGGACAGGGATAATTCACCCCTCCACTTT
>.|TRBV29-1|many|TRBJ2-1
CSVQGEGTSYNEQFF
TGCAGCGTTCAGGGGGAAGGGACTAGTTACAATGAGCAGTTCTTC
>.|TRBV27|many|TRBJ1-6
CASSLDQRSPLHF
TGTGCCAGCAGTCTCGACCAGAGGTCACCCCTCCACTTT
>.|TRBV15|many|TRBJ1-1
CATSRTGTTNTEAFF
TGTGCCACCAGCAGAACCGGGACAACAAACACTGAAGCTTTCTTT
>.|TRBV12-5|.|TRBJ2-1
CASGLVPGGYHSYNEQFF
TGTGCTAGTGGTTTGGTACCTGGGGGTTACCACTCCTACAATGAGCAGTTCTTC
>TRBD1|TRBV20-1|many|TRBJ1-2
CSASGQGTGYTF
TGCAGTGCTAGCGGACAGGGGACTGGCTACACCTTC
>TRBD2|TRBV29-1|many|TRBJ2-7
CSVRTSGHYEQYF
TGCAGCGTTCGGACTAGCGGCCACTACGAGCAGTACTTC
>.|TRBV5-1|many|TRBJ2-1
CASSSNQGFHNEQFF
TGCGCCAGCAGCTCTAACCAGGGCTTTCACAATGAGCAGTTCTTC
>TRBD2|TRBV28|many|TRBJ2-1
CASSFLAGGSYNEQFF
TGTGCCAGCAGTTTCCTAGCGGGAGGCTCCTACAATGAGCAGTTCTTC
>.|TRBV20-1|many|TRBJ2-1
CSARAFSGYNEQFF
TGCAGTGCTAGAGCGTTCAGCGGCTACAATGAGCAGTTCTTC
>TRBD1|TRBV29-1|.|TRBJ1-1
CSVSEQGDTEAFF
TGCAGCGTATCCGAACAGGGGGACACTGAAGCTTTCTTT
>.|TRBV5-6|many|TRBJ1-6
CASSLADRRNSPLHF
TGTGCCAGCAGCTTGGCCGACAGGAGAAATTCACCCCTCCACTTT
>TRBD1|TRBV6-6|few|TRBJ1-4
CASSYGERGLDVWYGEKLFF
TGTGCCAGCAGTTACGGAGAGAGGGGGCTTGACGTATGGTATGGGGAAAAACTGTTTTTT
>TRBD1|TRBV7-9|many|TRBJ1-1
CASSPLQGAFVGVDEAFF
TGTGCCAGCAGCCCCCTTCAGGGGGCCTTTGTGGGAGTGGACGAAGCTTTCTTT
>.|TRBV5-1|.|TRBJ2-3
CASSLGEDTQYF
TGCGCCAGCAGCTTAGGGGAAGATACGCAGTATTTT
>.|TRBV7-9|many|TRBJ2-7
CASSLQALPYEQYF
TGTGCCAGCAGCCTACAAGCATTGCCCTACGAGCAGTACTTC
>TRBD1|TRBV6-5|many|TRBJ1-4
CASSNTGVKEKLFF
TGTGCCAGCAGTAACACAGGGGTGAAAGAAAAACTGTTTTTT
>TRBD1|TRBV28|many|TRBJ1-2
CASSIQGIGGYGYTF
TGTGCCAGCAGCATACAGGGGATAGGGGGTTATGGCTACACCTTC
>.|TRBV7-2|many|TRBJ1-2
CASSLSPWGGFGYTF
TGTGCCAGCAGCTTAAGCCCATGGGGAGGGTTCGGCTACACCTTC
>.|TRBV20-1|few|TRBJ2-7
CSARPGTAYEQYF
TGCAGTGCTAGGCCCGGGACCGCTTACGAGCAGTACTTC
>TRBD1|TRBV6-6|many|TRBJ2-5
CASTPGQGEGETQYF
TGTGCCAGCACCCCCGGACAGGGGGAAGGAGAGACCCAGTACTTC
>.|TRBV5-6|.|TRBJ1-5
CASSLGRGMHQPQHF
TGTGCCAGCAGCTTGGGGCGGGGGATGCATCAGCCCCAGCATTTT
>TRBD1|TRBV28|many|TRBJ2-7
CASSPPEGQGYFEYF
TGTGCCAGCAGCCCTCCCGAGGGACAGGGCTATTTTGAGTACTTC
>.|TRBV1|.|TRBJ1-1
CTSSQVADPPGTLGTEAFF
TGCACCAGCAGCCAAGTGGCCGATCCGCCGGGGACTTTAGGGACTGAAGCTTTCTTT
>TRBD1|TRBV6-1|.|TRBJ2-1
CASSALLQGATYNEQFF
TGTGCCAGCAGTGCTCTATTACAGGGGGCGACCTACAATGAGCAGTTCTTC
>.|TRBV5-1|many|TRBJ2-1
CASSSEGPNEQFF
TGCGCCAGCAGCTCGGAAGGACCCAATGAGCAGTTCTTC
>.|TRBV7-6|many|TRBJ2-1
CASSLALQGPDEQFF
TGTGCCAGCAGCTTAGCGCTCCAGGGGCCGGATGAGCAGTTCTTC
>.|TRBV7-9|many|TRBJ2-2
CASSLGTGRNTGELFF
TGTGCCAGCAGCTTAGGGACTGGGAGGAACACCGGGGAGCTGTTTTTT
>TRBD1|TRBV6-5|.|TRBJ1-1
CASSSRTGRGTEAFF
TGTGCCAGCAGTTCGCGGACAGGGAGAGGGACTGAAGCTTTCTTT
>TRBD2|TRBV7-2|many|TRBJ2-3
CASSLRREPPTDTQYF
TGTGCCAGCAGCTTAAGGCGGGAGCCCCCAACAGATACGCAGTATTTT
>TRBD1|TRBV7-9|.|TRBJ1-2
CASSLAPGTDHNYGYTF
TGTGCCAGCAGCTTAGCCCCCGGGACAGACCATAACTATGGCTACACCTTC
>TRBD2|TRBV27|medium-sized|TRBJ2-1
CASSLPRTSGRYGEQFF
TGTGCCAGCAGTCTACCCCGGACTAGCGGGAGGTACGGTGAGCAGTTCTTC
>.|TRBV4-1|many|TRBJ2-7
CASSLDRDSVYEQYF
TGCGCCAGCAGCCTCGACCGGGATTCCGTCTACGAGCAGTACTTC